These 16 T cell receptor beta chains share one sample of origin, sequenced in a study of Ad26.COV2.S vaccination and SARS-CoV-2 variants. Treatment defined: 19 received Ad26.COV2.S at low or high dose, single or two shots; five or six received placebo; per-sample allocation not given. Material that was analyzed had been drawn on day 63 after the first vaccine or placebo injection. Measured with immunoSEQ multiplex PCR; TCRdb has only the in-frame clones, and not every one. The profile shows approximately 300,000 clones, around four fifths of them singletons. Material: peripheral blood, obtained in a trial of Ad26.COV2.S vaccine versus placebo. These receptors all come from a person aged 18 to 65 who received the Ad26.COV2.S COVID-19 vaccine or a placebo.

J is TRBJ2-7 and V is TRBV12-3 or TRBV12-4; D is ambiguous. Trimming took off 1 base at V and 6 bases at J, with 7 bases between the two ends. CDR3 length: 12 amino acids. The CDR3 region has the DNA TGTGCCAGCAGTTTAGGAGGCTCCGAGCAGTACTTC. Amino acid sequence: CASSLGGSEQYF.

The chain has TRBV18 and TRBJ2-7; 7 bases line up with TRBD1. Germline V lookup: CDR1 KGHSH, CDR2 LQKENI. V lost 4 bases, J lost 4 bases, and 7 bases stayed unmatched. The CDR3 has 14 residues. CDR3 DNA sequence: TGTGCCAGCTCACTAATAGGGACAGTTTACGAGCAGTACTTC. It is translated as CASSLIGTVYEQYF.

Worth noting for this clone: Other DNA variants within this sample encode the same CDR3. The chain recombines TRBV9 with TRBJ1-1, with TRBD1 matching 7 bases. The CDR3 is made up of 14 amino acids. V was pared by 1 base and J by 5 bases, with 5 bases of the junction left unmatched. CDR1 SGDLS and CDR2 YYNGEE come from the germline V gene. CDR3 protein: CASSVRQGGTEAFF. Here the CDR3 DNA reads TGTGCCAGCAGCGTAAGACAGGGTGGAACTGAAGCTTTCTTT.

The chain combines TRBV6-5 with TRBJ1-1, with D possibly matching TRBD1 (5 bases). V was trimmed by 9 bases and J by 1 base, leaving 9 bases between them. Germline lookup yields CDR1 MNHEY and CDR2 SVGAGI. This CDR3 has 12 residues. This chain's CDR3 is CASSRENTEAFF. The CDR3 nucleotides are TGTGCCAGTAGCAGGGAGAACACTGAAGCTTTCTTT.

Here the CDR3 reads CASRGRVNSPLHF. Here the CDR3 DNA reads TGTGCCAGCAGAGGACGCGTGAATTCACCCCTCCACTTT. The chain employs TRBV6-5 and TRBJ1-6; no firm D call. The CDR3 covers 13 residues. CDR1 and CDR2 (germline): MNHEY, SVGAGI. V was pared by 6 bases and J by 7 bases, with 10 bases between.

The rearrangement uses TRBV5-4 and TRBJ1-1; TRBD1 agrees at 7 bases. Germline CDR1 reads SGHNT; CDR2 reads YYREEE (reference sequence). J was trimmed by 7 bases and V by 6 bases; bases with no gene match: 9. The CDR3 is 13 residues long. In DNA, the CDR3 is TGTGCCAGCACCCCAGACAGGGTGGGTGAAGCTTTCTTT. It encodes CASTPDRVGEAFF.

J is TRBJ2-2 and V is TRBV7-3; 7 nucleotides agree with TRBD1. There are 16 residues in the CDR3. The germline gives CDR1 SGHTA, CDR2 FQGTGA. J was trimmed by 6 bases and V by 1 base; bases with no gene match: 8. As DNA, the CDR3 is TGTGCCAGCAGCTTAAATCCCTTTAGGGGGCCCGGGGAGCTGTTTTTT. Its protein product is CASSLNPFRGPGELFF.

The J gene is TRBJ1-4, the V gene TRBV30, with 8 bases that match TRBD1. The trim removed 3 bases at V and 2 bases at J, leaving 2 bases unmatched. CDR3 length: 14 residues. Germline V gives CDR1 GTSNPN, CDR2 SVGIG (reference sequence). In nucleotides, the CDR3 is TGTGCCTGGAGCACAGGGGGTACTAATGAAAAACTGTTTTTT. Its protein is CAWSTGGTNEKLFF.

This chain connects TRBV6-2 or TRBV6-3 to TRBJ2-1, with 9 bases aligning to TRBD2. With V trimmed by 5 bases and J by 0 bases, 2 bases remained unmatched. The CDR3 covers 15 residues. Germline CDR1 reads MNHEY; CDR2 reads SVGEGT. CDR3 residues: CASSETSGSYNEQFF. In nucleotides, the CDR3 is TGTGCCAGCAGTGAGACTAGCGGCTCCTACAATGAGCAGTTCTTC.

The chain combines TRBV4-2 with TRBJ2-2, with TRBD1 matching over 8 bases. CDR1 is LGHNA and CDR2 is YNFKEQ in the germline V gene. V shed 1 base and J 0 bases; nucleotides not matched to a gene: 7. The CDR3 extends over 18 amino acids. The CDR3 DNA is TGTGCCAGCAGCCAAGCCGGGACAGGACGCTCGAACACCGGGGAGCTGTTTTTT. This encodes CASSQAGTGRSNTGELFF.

The rearrangement joins TRBV19 to TRBJ2-5; possibly TRBD2 for D (6 bases). Germline V gives CDR1 LNHDA, CDR2 SQIVND (reference sequence). The V and J ends lost 3 bases and 1 base respectively, with 12 bases between them. CDR3 length equals 15 residues. This chain's CDR3 is CASSIGGAIQETQYF. In DNA form, the CDR3 reads TGTGCCAGTAGTATTGGAGGGGCGATCCAAGAGACCCAGTACTTC. Full variable domain (rest looked up from reference TRBV19 and TRBJ2-5): DGGITQSPKYLFRKEGQNVTLSCEQNLNHDAMYWYRQDPGQGLRLIYYSQIVNDFQKGDIAEGYSVSREKKESFPLTVTSAQKNPTAFYLCASSIGGAIQETQYFGPGTRLLVL.

V and J are TRBV12-5 and TRBJ1-2, with 9 positions matching TRBD1. V shed 2 bases, J shed 7 bases, and the junction held 11 bases outside the gene matches. Germline lookup yields CDR1 LGHNT and CDR2 FRNRAP. There are 16 residues in the CDR3. The CDR3 sequence is CASGLPRTGAWSGYTF. In DNA, the CDR3 is TGTGCTAGTGGTTTGCCACGGACAGGGGCATGGAGTGGCTACACCTTC.

This chain links TRBV7-7 with TRBJ1-3, with unresolved D. Germline CDR1 SSHAT, CDR2 FNYEAQ (reference sequence). The CDR3 covers 15 residues. Trimming pared 5 bases from V and 2 bases from J, leaving 13 bases between. Here the CDR3 DNA reads TGTGCCAGCAGCCCATCAAGGACTGCTGGAAACACCATATATTTT. Protein: CASSPSRTAGNTIYF. Full variable domain (remainder filled in from reference TRBV7-7 and TRBJ1-3): GAGVSQSPRYKVTKRGQDVTLRCDPISSHATLYWYQQALGQGPEFLTYFNYEAQPDKSGLPSDRFSAERPEGSISTLTIQRTEQRDSAMYRCASSPSRTAGNTIYFGEGSWLTVV.

V is TRBV5-1 and J is TRBJ1-2; D gene ambiguous. The ends were cut back, 4 bases at V and 0 bases at J, with 19 bases in the middle. The CDR3 is 17 residues long. The germline CDR1 and CDR2 sequences are SGHRS and YFSETQ. The CDR3 loop reads CASSPSGSPSTNYGYTF. Written as DNA, the CDR3 is TGCGCCAGCAGCCCATCCGGGTCTCCATCCACTAACTATGGCTACACCTTC.

This chain links TRBV11-2 with TRBJ2-1; 9 bases fit TRBD2. Losses at the gene ends were 1 base for V and 9 bases for J; bases not matched to a gene: 7. The CDR3 totals 15 residues. Germline CDR1 SGHAT, CDR2 FQNNGV. CDR3 coding DNA: TGTGCCAGCAGCTTAGTTGAAGCGGGGGGAGGTGAGCAGTTCTTC. Its translation is CASSLVEAGGGEQFF. Full variable domain (remainder filled in from reference TRBV11-2 and TRBJ2-1): EAGVAQSPRYKIIEKRQSVAFWCNPISGHATLYWYQQILGQGPKLLIQFQNNGVVDDSQLPKDRFSAERLKGVDSTLKIQPAKLEDSAVYLCASSLVEAGGGEQFFGPGTRLTVL.

As to this clone: Other DNA sequences in the same sample also yield this CDR3. The V call is TRBV28, the J call TRBJ1-5, with 7 nucleotides matching TRBD1. The J segment lost 7 bases and the V segment lost 6 bases, leaving 9 bases of the junction unmatched. CDR3 size: 14 residues. Germline V lookup: CDR1 MDHEN, CDR2 SYDVKM. The CDR3 loop is CASSLGGAGQPQHF. Here the CDR3 DNA reads TGTGCCAGCAGCCTAGGGGGCGCCGGGCAGCCCCAGCATTTT.